This TCR beta chain was captured in a study of blood T cell repertoires in COVID-19. Study details: Acute and convalescent COVID-19 samples came from the United States, Italy and Spain. Nucleic acid was either cDNA or gDNA, and it came from T cells, B-cell-depleted T cells, or PBMCs.

This CDR3 comprises 15 residues. Germline loops: CDR1 MGHDK, CDR2 SYGVNS. J was trimmed by 2 bases and V by 7 bases; bases with no gene match: 7. In the study's own analysis: Estimated nucleated cell counts came from reference gene primer amplification. Clones were read by immunoSEQ multiplex PCR, and TCRdb kept only the in-frame ones, dropping some. V and J calls and clone size are copied from that table; D and trimming were computed from the DNA. This table holds 140,000 or so clones, approximately 80% found once. The chain couples TRBV25-1 to TRBJ2-1; 8 bases map to TRBD1. This sequence originates from a human donor in a cohort sampled during active COVID-19. What was sequenced was peripheral blood. CDR3 in amino acids: CASNEQGGPYNEQFF. CDR3 sequence (DNA): TGTGCCAGCAACGAACAGGGGGGCCCCTACAATGAGCAGTTCTTC.